This T cell receptor beta chain was captured by sequencing in a study of T cell responses to AZD1222 COVID-19 vaccine (dated by TCRdb to the early 2020s). Context from the whole study: AZD1222 recipients with second doses at about 4 weeks or about 12 weeks were pooled, because spike-specific TCR depth and breadth did not differ between schedules. TCR sequencing was performed for some 250 trial participants, of whom around 200 were given two doses of AZD1222 and around 26 were given two doses of MenACWY control vaccine. Trial participants were enrolled by age into subgroups of 18-55, 56-69 and 70-plus years, and approximately 150, 30 and 60 TCR-sequenced participants, respectively, were included in these subgroups.

The sample's time point label, in plain terms: baseline before first vaccination. The vaccinee samples were drawn from two UK trials, COV001 and COV002, one of which was a single-blind randomized controlled phase 2/3 trial testing AZD1222 (ChAdOx1 nCoV-19) in healthy adults. For TCRbeta chain sequencing, PBMC samples were collected from trial participants at day 0 and at day 28 after the second dose. The CDR3 regions of human TCRbeta chains were subjected to immunosequencing. Per the source publication's procedure: TCRs in the repertoires were matched against a reference library of SARS-CoV-2-specific TCRs that had been generated with the MIRA antigen-specificity platform. Breadth was defined as the fraction of unique TCRs that were SARS-CoV-2-associated, and depth was defined as the fraction of total T cells that were SARS-CoV-2-associated. Using the MIRA data, every spike-specific TCR was mapped to the spike region that the TCR reacted to and assigned to either a CD4 or a CD8 class. Log10-transformed breadth and depth values were compared by one-way ANOVA with Sidak's multiple comparisons tests. Drawn from immuneACCESS, this table holds only the in-frame rearrangements with V and J called that TCRdb kept. Clones are partly lost; checked studies trace under half to an unresolved V gene and leave the rest unexplained. Clone size and the V and J calls come from that table; the DNA yielded D and trimming. The sample data list around 100,000 clones, and 70% to 90% of these were observed just once. The top ten clonotypes cover under 3.5% of the sample.

What the work shows at the level of the full study, not this receptor alone: Participants were mostly white British, with more females than males. The authors suggested clonal diversity may have been underestimated. Reportedly, almost half of the unique spike-specific TCRs recognized epitopes lying outside the regions that are mutated in the B.1.351 and B.1.1.7 variants. Conclusions about previously exposed vaccinees are limited, since just a handful of AZD1222 recipients were seropositive for SARS-CoV-2 at baseline. In the small 56-69-year group, the increase in depth fell short of significance, most likely because of low power. The vaccine-associated CD4 TCRs covered the entire spike protein, and the dominant responses fell in regions 160-218 and 743-854. Spike-specific TCR breadth and depth rose significantly after two AZD1222 doses compared with day 0 and with MenACWY recipients. Because no day 14 peak-response samples were available, the repertoires could be characterized only after the peak T cell response.

As regards this clone: Its antigen specificity is not known. Base qualities are not recorded, but no much larger clone differs from it by a single base.

This TCR came from an adult in good health. The material sequenced was peripheral blood, taken on day 0 of AZD1222 vaccination.

The sequenced DNA: TGTGCCGGGAAACAGAGCTCCTATAATTCACCCCTCCACTTT. This is translated as CAGKQSSYNSPLHF. The chain is assembled from TRBV6-5 and TRBJ1-6; the D gene cannot be named for sure. V is clipped by 11 bases and J by 0 bases, and the sequence between their germline boundaries is 11 bases long. As encoded in the germline V gene, CDR1 is MNHEY while CDR2 is SVGAGI. The CDR3, cysteine through phenylalanine, is 14 amino acids long. The kept DNA is CDR3 alone, 42 bases in frame from the first base.